This TCR beta chain appears in the sequencing data of a study of blood T cell repertoires in COVID-19. Across the whole study: The analysed material was cDNA or gDNA that came from T cells, B-cell-depleted T cells, or PBMCs.

The table came from immunoSEQ multiplex PCR; TCRdb's copy has only in-frame clones and leaves some out. Here the sample spans 300,000 to 450,000 clones, roughly 90% being singletons. The study drew participants aged about 18 to 89 years from about two dozen US areas. The V segment lost 5 bases and the J segment 7 bases; nucleotides outside the gene matches: 3. Germline values: CDR1 SGHRS, CDR2 YFSETQ. This CDR3 is built from 12 residues. The V call is TRBV5-1, the J call TRBJ2-3; the match to TRBD2 covers 8 bases. Sequencing used PBMCs or T cells enriched from blood (not recorded which). The receptor was isolated from a woman aged 30 to 39 who had been exposed to COVID-19. The CDR3 loop is CASRREDNTQYF. In nucleotides, the CDR3 is TGCGCCAGCAGGCGGGAGGATAATACGCAGTATTTT.